Listed below are T cell receptor beta chains from one sample, sequenced in a study of shared clonotypes between healthy human individuals. The assay was immunoSEQ multiplex PCR, and TCRdb's table has in-frame clones only and misses some. Here the sample spans approximately 460,000 clones, around 77% being singletons. The specimen sequenced was PBMCs. All receptors come from a woman aged 40 to 50 in good health. Some clones in this sample may be carry-over from other donors' samples. Both conserved end residues are part of each CDR3. A D gene is named only where the DNA matches it firmly. For some rows the clone size is stated as once, few or many, or as a class when expanded; others skip it.

size	V	D	J	DNA	CDR3
once	TRBV28	.	TRBJ1-2	TGTGCCAGCAGTTTGTGGGGAGCTAACTATGGCTACACCTTC	CASSLWGANYGYTF
.	TRBV6-1	.	TRBJ2-6	TGTGCCAGCAGTGAGGCTAGGTCTGGGGCCAACGTCCTGACTTTC	CASSEARSGANVLTF
once	TRBV4-1	TRBD2	TRBJ2-5	TGCGCCAGCAGCCATCCCGGGAACCCAGCCGGGAGGGCTGGGGAGACCCAGTACTTC	CASSHPGNPAGRAGETQYF
.	TRBV25-1	.	TRBJ2-4	TGTGCCAGCACCCCCCAGGGGCTTGCTGCCAAAAACATTCAGTACTTC	CASTPQGLAAKNIQYF
.	TRBV19	.	TRBJ1-3	TGTGCCAGTAGACAGTACTCTGGAAACACCATATATTTT	CASRQYSGNTIYF
.	TRBV4-3	TRBD2	TRBJ2-1	TGCGCCAGCAGCCCGACGCCTAGCGGGGGGTCCTACAATGAGCAGTTCTTC	CASSPTPSGGSYNEQFF
.	TRBV11-3	TRBD2	TRBJ2-1	TGTGCCAGCAGAGCGGGGACTAGCGAATACAATGAGCAGTTCTTC	CASRAGTSEYNEQFF
.	TRBV11-3	.	TRBJ2-3	TGTGCCAGCAGCTTAGATACTGGTACGCAGTATTTT	CASSLDTGTQYF
.	TRBV7-6	.	TRBJ2-1	TGTGCCAGCAGCTTAGCCAATGAGCAGTTCTTC	CASSLANEQFF
.	TRBV4-2	.	TRBJ2-5	TGTGCCAGCAGCCAAGCCAGGGGAGAGACCCAGTACTTC	CASSQARGETQYF
.	TRBV12-5	.	TRBJ1-3	TGTGCTAGTGGTTCTGGAAACACCATATATTTT	CASGSGNTIYF
.	TRBV5-4	TRBD1	TRBJ2-7	TGTGCCAGCAGCAAAAGGACAGGGGAGCTTTACGAGCAGTACTTC	CASSKRTGELYEQYF
many	TRBV5-8	.	TRBJ1-2	TGTGCCAGCAGCCCGACCCACCTGGCTGGCTACACCTTC	CASSPTHLAGYTF
.	TRBV5-1	.	TRBJ2-7	TGCGCCAGCAGCAAAGACGGAAACTCCTACGAGCAGTACTTC	CASSKDGNSYEQYF
.	TRBV20-1	.	TRBJ2-3	TGCAGTGCTAGAGACCCTCATACGCAGTATTTT	CSARDPHTQYF
.	TRBV28	.	TRBJ2-6	TGTGCCAGCAGAGGGCAGGGGAGCTCTGGGGCCAACGTCCTGACTTTC	CASRGQGSSGANVLTF
.	TRBV29-1	TRBD1	TRBJ2-7	TGCAGCGTTGGCGGAACAGGGGGCCACGAGCAGTACTTC	CSVGGTGGHEQYF
.	TRBV13	TRBD2	TRBJ2-3	TGTGCCAGCAGATTGGGAGGGGGCACAGATACGCAGTATTTT	CASRLGGGTDTQYF
.	TRBV10-2	.	TRBJ1-2	TGCGCCAGCGGGGATCCTACTAACTATGGCTACACCTTC	CASGDPTNYGYTF
.	TRBV19	.	TRBJ1-5	TGTGCCAGTAGTAGTAGGGACAAAAGCAATCAGCCCCAGCATTTT	CASSSRDKSNQPQHF
.	TRBV18	.	TRBJ1-1	TGTGCCAGCTCACCCCGGGGGTACTACAACACTGAAGCTTTCTTT	CASSPRGYYNTEAFF
once	TRBV27	.	TRBJ2-1	TGTGCCAGCAGTCTCCGCGGGGCCCGGTCCCATGAGCAGTTCTTC	CASSLRGARSHEQFF
.	TRBV7-6	.	TRBJ2-1	TGTGCCAGCAGCCGAGGAGGGGACTCCTACAATGAGCAGTTCTTC	CASSRGGDSYNEQFF
many	TRBV5-6	.	TRBJ2-3	TGTGCCAGCAGCTCATCATACCCGTATACCCCAAGCACAGATACGCAGTATTTT	CASSSSYPYTPSTDTQYF
.	TRBV28	.	TRBJ2-3	TGTGCCAGCAGTTTAAGGGGGGGGTACACAGATACGCAGTATTTT	CASSLRGGYTDTQYF
.	TRBV19	TRBD2	TRBJ2-1	TGTGCCAGTAGTATAGGGACTAGGCGGAATGAGCAGTTCTTC	CASSIGTRRNEQFF
.	TRBV5-1	TRBD1	TRBJ2-1	TGCGCCAGCAGCTTGGCCGGACCGACAGGGGATGAGCAGTTCTTC	CASSLAGPTGDEQFF
.	TRBV6-1	TRBD1	TRBJ2-7	TGTGCCAGCCAGGTAGGCTTGGGACAGGGTTACGAGCAGTACTTC	CASQVGLGQGYEQYF
.	TRBV6-1	TRBD1	TRBJ1-5	TGTGCCAGCAGGGGAACCAGGGGGGCTCAGCCCCAGCATTTT	CASRGTRGAQPQHF
.	TRBV19	.	TRBJ1-5	TGTGCCAGTAGGGGCAGGGTGACCACTCTTAGCAATCAGCCCCAGCATTTT	CASRGRVTTLSNQPQHF
.	TRBV6-6	.	TRBJ2-2	TGTGCCAGCAGTCAGGGATCGAACACCGGGGAGCTGTTTTTT	CASSQGSNTGELFF
.	TRBV6-1	.	TRBJ1-1	TGTGCCAGCAGTGGACAAGAGAACACTGAAGCTTTCTTT	CASSGQENTEAFF
.	TRBV7-6	.	TRBJ2-7	TGTGCCAGCAGCACGACCGGTCGGCCAAACGAGCAGTACTTC	CASSTTGRPNEQYF
.	TRBV11-2	TRBD1	TRBJ2-5	TGTGCCAGCAGCTTACGTTATCTACAGGGGGAGACCCAGTACTTC	CASSLRYLQGETQYF
.	TRBV15	.	TRBJ1-3	TGTGCCACCAGCAGAGATCTTTTGGCTTCGCGAAACACCATATATTTT	CATSRDLLASRNTIYF
.	TRBV11-2	.	TRBJ1-2	TGTGCCAGCAGCTTATTGTTGGGGGGAAGCTCGCCAGGCTACACCTTC	CASSLLLGGSSPGYTF
.	TRBV5-1	.	TRBJ2-3	TGCGCCAGCAGCCTTGACTCCACAGATACGCAGTATTTT	CASSLDSTDTQYF
few	TRBV5-1	TRBD1	TRBJ1-2	TGCGCCAGCAGCGGCCTCTCGGGACAGGGGTATGGCTACACCTTC	CASSGLSGQGYGYTF
.	TRBV4-2	TRBD1	TRBJ2-4	TGTGCCAGCAGCCAAGAGGCACAGGGGACCTCTGGGCAGTACTTC	CASSQEAQGTSGQYF
.	TRBV6-6	.	TRBJ1-5	TGTGCCAGCACGGACAGCATGGTGGAGCCCCAGCATTTT	CASTDSMVEPQHF
.	TRBV9	TRBD2	TRBJ2-1	TGTGCCAGCAGCGTAGCGATAGCGGGAGTAACGGACTTGGACGATGAGCAGTTCTTC	CASSVAIAGVTDLDDEQFF
few	TRBV19	.	TRBJ2-1	TGTGCCAGTAAAAAACAGGACGGGATTGACAATGAGCAGTTCTTC	CASKKQDGIDNEQFF
.	TRBV19	.	TRBJ2-3	TGTGCCAGTAGTACGTATTCGGGGGATACGCAGTATTTT	CASSTYSGDTQYF
.	TRBV4-3	TRBD1	TRBJ2-7	TGCGCCAGCAGCTCCGGACAGGGAGCTTACGAGCAGCACTTC	CASSSGQGAYEQHF
.	TRBV28	TRBD1	TRBJ1-1	TGTGCCAGCAGCCCAGGGGGGGTGACTGAAGCTTTCTTT	CASSPGGVTEAFF